This T cell receptor (beta chain) derives from a study of identical twins. Broader study findings: Twins shared beta out-of-frame sequences in excess, but this excess was weaker.

V was cut by 2 bases and J by 0 bases, with 8 bases left in between. CDR3 length: 15 residues. The germline CDR1 and CDR2 sequences are SGHAT and FQNNGV. TCRdb called the 5' RACE reads again in MiXCR, with one record for every CDR3 protein. The sample lists hundreds of thousands of distinct CDR3 sequences, roughly 18% seen once, with roughly 14% in the top ten. With respect to this clonotype: Its specificity is not known.

The sample was also linked to a second study, of T cells expressing NK-cell markers. That report notes: Repertoires of TCR beta were obtained from T cells sorted as CD3+CD56+NKG2C+, CD3+CD56+NKG2C- and CD3+CD56-NKG2C+. These clonotypes, the leaders elsewhere, also led the CD3+CD56-NKG2C+ fraction in a few donors.

Sample: PBMCs. The source of this sequence is a woman under 30 in good health. The chain joins TRBV11-2 to TRBJ2-4, with D possibly matching TRBD1 (5 bases). The CDR3 DNA is TGTGCCAGCAGCTTACAGGGATTAGCCAAAAACATTCAGTACTTC. Its translation is CASSLQGLAKNIQYF.